These 2 T cell receptor beta chains were all obtained from the same sample, sequenced in a study of T cell responses to AZD1222 COVID-19 vaccine. TCRdb's copy holds only in-frame clones and misses some; the assay was immunoSEQ multiplex PCR. The data hold fewer than 150,000 clones, with around 89% observed a single time. The starting material was peripheral blood, obtained 28 days after the second AZD1222 dose. The receptors stem from an adult who received the AZD1222 COVID-19 vaccine.

This chain connects TRBV12-3 or TRBV12-4 to TRBJ2-5; D perhaps matches TRBD1 (6 bases). This CDR3 comprises 12 residues. Trimming cost V 5 bases and J 5 bases, with 9 bases left between them. This CDR3 reads CASSGTSETQYF. The CDR3 DNA follows: TGTGCCAGCAGTGGGACAAGCGAGACCCAGTACTTC.

This sequence joins TRBV7-9 and TRBJ2-1; no clear D gene. CDR1 is SEHNR and CDR2 is FQNEAQ in the germline V gene (reference sequence). Trimming pared 5 bases from V and 3 bases from J, leaving 11 bases between. This CDR3 is built from 14 residues. CDR3 region: CASSPLGLYNEQFF. The DNA for the CDR3 is TGTGCCAGCAGCCCGCTTGGTCTCTACAATGAGCAGTTCTTC. Using reference TRBV7-9 and TRBJ2-1 for the parts outside the CDR3, the full variable domain is DTGVSQNPRHKITKRGQNVTFRCDPISEHNRLYWYRQTLGQGPEFLTYFQNEAQLEKSRLLSDRFSAERPKGSFSTLEIQRTEQGDSAMYLCASSPLGLYNEQFFGPGTRLTVL.